Listed below are T cell receptor beta chains from one sample, sequenced in a study of human T cells and chemical hapten exposure. MiXCR was run by TCRdb on the RACE reads, yielding one entry per CDR3 protein. In the table there are some 110,000 distinct CDR3 sequences, less than 45% of which are singletons. Sequencing was performed on whole blood, taken in connection with sensitization to the hapten diphenylcyclopropenone (DPC). Source of these receptors: a man aged 35 to 55 with alopecia areata. Some clones in this sample may be carry-over from other donors' samples. Both conserved end residues are part of each CDR3. The order of the fields is V gene, J gene, CDR3 protein.

TRBV16	TRBJ2-1	CASSQMGSGANNEQFF
TRBV29-1	TRBJ2-3	CSVEVHSSGTGGTDTQYF
TRBV6-2/TRBV6-3	TRBJ2-6	CASSFRGPGANVLTF
TRBV6-2/TRBV6-3	TRBJ1-1	CASSYRRRGGMNTEAFF
TRBV28	TRBJ2-3	CASSPGDRGDTQYF
TRBV2	TRBJ1-2	CASSPRDRGPNYGYTF
TRBV12-3/TRBV12-4	TRBJ2-3	CASRLELSGGGDTQYF
TRBV15	TRBJ1-1	CATSTVGVTEAFF
TRBV28	TRBJ1-1	CASTTPGQGAIEAFF
TRBV5-4	TRBJ2-1	CASSYPSGEGPAQFF
TRBV29-1	TRBJ2-7	CSVEVPAGSYEQYF
TRBV5-4	TRBJ2-3	CASSSQGILAQDTQYF
TRBV20-1	TRBJ2-5	CSATGTSAQETQYF
TRBV30	TRBJ1-4	CAWSVKLQRLWNEKLFF
TRBV9	TRBJ2-7	CASSVGTGANYEQYF
TRBV7-8	TRBJ2-1	CASSSRTGRHNEQFF
TRBV7-2	TRBJ2-1	CASSCPSQWFF
TRBV6-1	TRBJ2-7	CASSDRGAYEQYF
TRBV29-1	TRBJ1-2	CSVDTETAGGVLDYGYTF
TRBV27	TRBJ2-7	CASSSFTGSGTSYEQYF
TRBV5-4	TRBJ1-4	CASSFSGGKDEKLFF